The clone carrying this TCR beta chain occurred once. TCR beta CDR3 regions were amplified from RNA transcripts. A first-round RT-PCR used HTBI primers, followed by a second-round multiplex PCR. Using its own MiXCR run on the multiplex PCR reads, TCRdb lists one record per CDR3 protein. In the table there are just over 400,000 distinct CDR3 sequences, 20% to 25% of which are singletons. These data belong to a study of Graves' ophthalmopathy and Graves' hyperthyroidism. Germline V gene sequence: CDR1 MNHEY, CDR2 SVGAGI. V lost 2 bases to trimming and J lost 6 bases; unmatched junction nucleotides: 7. The CDR3 has 15 amino acids. Hyperthyroidism was new, under 2 months, in patients aged 18 to 65. No donor had other autoimmune disease, uncontrolled infection, pregnancy or lactation.

V usage is TRBV6-5 and J usage is TRBJ2-7, with 10 bases identical to TRBD1. Material: peripheral blood. This sequence originates from a woman aged 18-30 years with stable Graves' hyperthyroidism. The CDR3 DNA reads as TGTGCCAGCAGTTACCCCGGGACAGGGGTAGGCGAGCAGTACTTC. Translating gives CASSYPGTGVGEQYF.